The sequence of this T cell receptor (beta chain) was determined in a study of cytomegalovirus exposure and HLA in healthy donors. Across the whole study: Per a later analysis, the roughly 690 first-cohort and 110 or so validation repertoires shared one platform.

Germline V gene data show CDR1 as MNHNS and CDR2 as SASEGT. The ends were cut back, 0 bases at V and 4 bases at J, with 10 bases in the middle. The CDR3 covers 15 residues. Study results and limitations: It was reported that the classifier diagnosed cytomegalovirus status with high specificity and sensitivity in both the original and validation cohorts.

Data came from immunoSEQ multiplex PCR; TCRdb stores just in-frame clones and leaves some out. The table has about 360,000 clones, more than 80% seen once. About this clone itself: Its antigen is not identified.

V gene TRBV6-1 combines with J gene TRBJ1-3; D possibly corresponds to TRBD1 (6 bases). This clonotype was sampled from a young woman in good health and CMV-seronegative. Sequences were obtained from PBMCs. The CDR3 is CASSEAGTGGNTIYF. CDR3 DNA sequence: TGTGCCAGCAGTGAAGCTGGTACAGGGGGAAACACCATATATTTT.